This T cell receptor (beta chain) was captured in a study of OX40 agonist ivuxolimab in advanced cancers. As for the study in general: Patients undergoing dose escalation presented with hepatocellular carcinoma, melanoma, renal cell or head and neck cancer. Participants, around 80% male, averaged roughly 59 years of age, ranging from roughly 20 to 85.

Germline V CDR1 and CDR2: SGHAT, FQDESV (reference sequence). The V end lost 6 bases, the J end lost 6 bases, and 15 bases lay between the germline ends. This CDR3 is built from 13 residues. Notes on this clone: Its target is unknown.

Repertoires were generated with immunoSEQ multiplex PCR, while TCRdb's copy carries only in-frame clones and drops some. The sample contains roughly 80,000 clones, around 84% of which appear only once. Study results and caveats: There was clonal expansion of CD4+ and CD8+ blood T cells by week 6 at 0.1 to 3.0 mg/kg.

This TCR derives from an adult with an advanced solid tumor such as melanoma, head and neck, liver or kidney cancer. The sample here was CD4+ or CD8+ T cells sorted from blood, taken in a trial of the OX40 agonist ivuxolimab. The J gene is TRBJ2-7, the V gene TRBV11-1; a weak D match, TRBD2 (5 bases). The CDR3 spells CASRRENSAEQYF. For the CDR3, the DNA is TGTGCCAGCAGACGGGAAAATTCGGCCGAGCAGTACTTC. The whole variable domain, filled in from reference TRBV11-1 and TRBJ2-7, reads EAEVAQSPRYKITEKSQAVAFWCDPISGHATLYWYRQILGQGPELLVQFQDESVVDDSQLPKDRFSAERLKGVDSTLKIQPAELGDSAMYLCASRRENSAEQYFGPGTRLTVT.